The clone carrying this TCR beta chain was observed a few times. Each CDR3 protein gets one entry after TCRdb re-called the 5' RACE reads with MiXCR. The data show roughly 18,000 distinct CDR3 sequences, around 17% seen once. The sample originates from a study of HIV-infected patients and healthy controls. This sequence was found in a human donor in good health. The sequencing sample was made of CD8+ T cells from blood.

This CDR3 is CASGLFGTGGPRNTEAFF. CDR3 DNA sequence: TGTGCCAGCGGACTCTTCGGGACAGGGGGCCCCCGGAACACTGAAGCTTTCTTT. The chain is built from TRBV27 and TRBJ1-1, with 12 nucleotides matching TRBD1. The ends lost 8 bases at V and 1 base at J; junction bases unmatched: 14. Germline loops: CDR1 MNHEY, CDR2 SMNVEV (reference sequence). The CDR3 covers 18 residues.